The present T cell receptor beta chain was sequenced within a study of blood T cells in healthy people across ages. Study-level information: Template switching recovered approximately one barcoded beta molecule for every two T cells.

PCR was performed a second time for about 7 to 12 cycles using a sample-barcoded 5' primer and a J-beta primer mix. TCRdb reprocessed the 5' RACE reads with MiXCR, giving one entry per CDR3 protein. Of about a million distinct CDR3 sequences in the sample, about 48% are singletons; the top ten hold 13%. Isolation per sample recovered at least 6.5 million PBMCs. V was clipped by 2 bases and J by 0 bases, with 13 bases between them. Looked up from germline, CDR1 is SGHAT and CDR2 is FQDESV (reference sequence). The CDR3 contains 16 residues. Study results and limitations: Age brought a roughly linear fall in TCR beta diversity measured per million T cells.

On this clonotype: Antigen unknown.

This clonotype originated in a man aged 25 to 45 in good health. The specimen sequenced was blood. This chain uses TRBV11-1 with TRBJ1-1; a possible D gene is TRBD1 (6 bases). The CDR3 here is CASSLRTEMMNTEAFF. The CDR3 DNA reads TGTGCCAGCAGCTTAAGGACAGAGATGATGAACACTGAAGCTTTCTTT.